The clone carrying this T cell receptor (beta chain) has at least ten counts. Amplifying from RNA transcripts, the study obtained TCR beta CDR3 regions. After a first-round RT-PCR with HTBI primers, a second-round multiplex PCR was run. A single record per CDR3 protein comes from TCRdb applying MiXCR to the multiplex PCR reads. The sample records 400,000 to 450,000 distinct CDR3 sequences, roughly 21% being singletons. Clinicians diagnosed using symptoms, serum thyroxine, TRAb, thyroid ultrasound and orbital computed tomography. The V gene's germline CDR1 is LNHDA and CDR2 SQIVND (reference sequence). The CDR3 covers 14 residues. The ends lost 10 bases at V and 0 bases at J; junction bases unmatched: 7. These data come from a study of Graves' ophthalmopathy and Graves' hyperthyroidism.

This chain links TRBV19 with TRBJ2-7; 9 bases are shared with TRBD2. Material: peripheral blood. The source is a woman aged 18 to 35 with stable Graves' hyperthyroidism. The CDR3 spells CATQREASSYEQYF. Written as DNA, the CDR3 is TGTGCCACCCAGCGGGAGGCCAGCTCCTACGAGCAGTACTTC.